This T cell receptor (beta chain) was sequenced for a study of T cells in Graves' hyperthyroidism and ophthalmopathy. Among the patients, aged 18 to 65, hyperthyroidism was newly diagnosed and had lasted under 2 months. This clonotype occurred a few times. This CDR3 is built from 14 residues. CDR1 is SQVTM and CDR2 is ANQGSEA in the germline V gene. V lost 4 bases and J 3 bases, leaving 13 bases between the germline ends. What was amplified from RNA transcripts were TCR beta CDR3 regions. When the TCR CDR3 underwent first-round RT-PCR, the HTBI primer set was used. Each CDR3 protein is one row after TCRdb ran MiXCR on the multiplex PCR reads. The repertoire consists of a few hundred thousand distinct CDR3 sequences, with around a sixth occurring once and the leading ten covering under 7.5%.

V and J are TRBV29-1 and TRBJ1-3; a possible D gene is TRBD1 (6 bases). Source material: blood. This receptor was taken from a woman aged 30 to 39 with Graves' hyperthyroidism. The CDR3 region is CSVGQGLGGNTIYF. CDR3 DNA sequence: TGCAGCGTTGGCCAGGGGCTGGGTGGAAACACCATATATTTT.